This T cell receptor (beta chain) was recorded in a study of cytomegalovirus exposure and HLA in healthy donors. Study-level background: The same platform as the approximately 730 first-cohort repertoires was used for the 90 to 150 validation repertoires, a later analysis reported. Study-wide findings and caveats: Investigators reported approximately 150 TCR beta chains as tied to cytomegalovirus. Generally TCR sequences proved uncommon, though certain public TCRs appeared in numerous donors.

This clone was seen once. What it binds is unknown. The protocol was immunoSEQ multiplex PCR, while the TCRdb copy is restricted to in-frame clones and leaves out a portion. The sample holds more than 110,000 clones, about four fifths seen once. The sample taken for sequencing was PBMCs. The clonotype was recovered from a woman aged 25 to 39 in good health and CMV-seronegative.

The CDR3 sequence: CASSHTAAYEQYF. The CDR3 nucleotides are TGTGCCAGCTCACACACCGCCGCCTACGAGCAGTACTTC. V usage is TRBV18 and J usage is TRBJ2-7; no clear D gene. Germline V gene lookup returns CDR1 KGHSH and CDR2 LQKENI. The CDR3 loop spans 13 amino acids. V was clipped by 4 bases and J by 2 bases, with 9 bases between them.